Below, 9 T cell receptor beta chains from the same sample are listed, as sequenced in a study of technical replicates of blood from a few donors. Assay used: immunoSEQ multiplex PCR; TCRdb lists only in-frame clones, some missing. The profile covers about 70,000 clones, with 95% to 98% appearing a single time and over 0.2% taken by the ten largest. Sequencing input: T cells isolated from PBMCs. The origin of the receptors is a human donor in good health.

V usage is TRBV2 and J usage is TRBJ2-5; D is perhaps TRBD2 (6 bases). V was cut by 3 bases and J by 4 bases, with 12 bases left in between. CDR1 is SNHLY, CDR2 FYNNEI, per germline. This CDR3 comprises 14 residues. In DNA, the CDR3 is TGTGCCAGCAGTGAGGGCGCCGGGGGAGAGACCCAGTACTTC. It codes for CASSEGAGGETQYF.

V and J are TRBV30 and TRBJ1-1, with a possible D match to TRBD1 (5 bases). V was clipped by 5 bases and J by 1 base, with 11 bases between them. This CDR3 region has 13 residues. Germline V lookup: CDR1 GTSNPN, CDR2 SVGIG (reference sequence). The CDR3 reads CAWDRGGNTEAFF. The CDR3 DNA follows: TGTGCCTGGGACCGGGGGGGGAACACTGAAGCTTTCTTT. Using reference TRBV30 and TRBJ1-1 for the parts outside the CDR3, the full variable domain is SQTIHQWPATLVQPVGSPLSLECTVEGTSNPNLYWYRQAAGRGLQLLFYSVGIGQISSEVPQNLSASRPQDRQFILSSKKLLLSDSGFYLCAWDRGGNTEAFFGQGTRLTVV.

This clone appeared once. The CDR3 nucleotides are TGTGCCAGCAGCTGGTTAGCGGGATCTAGCACAGATACGCAGTATTTT. It is translated as CASSWLAGSSTDTQYF. The V and J genes are TRBV2 and TRBJ2-3; 8 bases map to TRBD2. This CDR3 has 16 amino acids. V lost 6 bases and J lost 0; bases outside the gene matches: 8. In germline, CDR1 is SNHLY, CDR2 FYNNEI.

The chain is built from TRBV7-2 and TRBJ1-1; TRBD1 might be the D (5 bases). CDR3 length: 13 residues. From germline, CDR1 is SGHTA and CDR2 FQGNSA. V was trimmed by 2 bases and J by 6 bases, leaving 10 bases between them. CDR3 coding DNA: TGTGCCAGCAGCTTATTTAAACAGGCTGAAGCTTTCTTT. Its translation: CASSLFKQAEAFF. The full variable domain, rest sourced from reference TRBV7-2 and TRBJ1-1, is GAGVSQSPSNKVTEKGKDVELRCDPISGHTALYWYRQSLGQGLEFLIYFQGNSAPDKSGLPSDRFSAERTGGSVSTLTIQRTQQEDSAVYLCASSLFKQAEAFFGQGTRLTVV.

The chain employs TRBV6-6 and TRBJ1-5, with D possibly TRBD1 on 5 matching bases. The CDR3 consists of 14 residues. Trimming pared 5 bases from V and 4 bases from J, leaving 12 bases between. CDR1 MNHNY and CDR2 SVGAGI come from the germline V gene (reference sequence). The CDR3 DNA is TGTGCCAGCAGTACGACAGCTTCTAATCAGCCCCAGCATTTT. It yields the protein CASSTTASNQPQHF.

The chain uses TRBV28 and TRBJ2-7; TRBD1 is a possible D gene (5 bases). The CDR3 is made up of 15 amino acids. The V end was cut by 2 bases, the J end by 6 bases, with 17 bases between. Per the germline V gene, CDR1 is MDHEN and CDR2 is SYDVKM. CDR3 protein: CASSLGREVSIEQYF. The CDR3 DNA is TGTGCCAGCAGTTTAGGCAGGGAAGTGTCTATCGAGCAGTACTTC.

The chain has TRBV18 and TRBJ1-1; D ambiguous. In germline, CDR1 is KGHSH, CDR2 LQKENI. Trimming left V 1 base short and J 1 base short, with 13 bases between. The CDR3 runs 16 residues. The CDR3 DNA is TGTGCCAGCTCACCACTCCAGGCAGCCGAGAACACTGAAGCTTTCTTT. It codes for CASSPLQAAENTEAFF.

The V gene is TRBV9, the J gene TRBJ2-5; 10 bases agree with TRBD2. The CDR3 extends over 16 amino acids. With V trimmed by 1 base and J by 4 bases, 7 bases remained unmatched. Germline V gene sequence: CDR1 SGDLS, CDR2 YYNGEE. CDR3 DNA sequence: TGTGCCAGCAGCGTATCCAGCGGGAGGGCCTTAGAGACCCAGTACTTC. It codes for CASSVSSGRALETQYF.

V gene TRBV28 combines with J gene TRBJ1-2; TRBD1 matches at 8 bases. Germline CDR1 MDHEN, CDR2 SYDVKM. The V segment lost 5 bases and the J segment 4 bases; nucleotides outside the gene matches: 9. The CDR3 covers 15 residues. The CDR3 coding sequence is TGTGCCAGCAGTCTCCGGGACAGGAGCCCCTATGGCTACACCTTC. This translates into CASSLRDRSPYGYTF.